The 7 T cell receptor beta chains reported below all come from one sample, sequenced in a study of response to subunit inactivated influenza vaccine. TCRdb passed the RT-PCR reads through MiXCR, listing each CDR3 protein once. Among 160,000 or so distinct CDR3 sequences listed, under 13% were seen once. The material sequenced was non-naive T cells sorted from PBMCs, taken roughly 46 days after vaccination. Receptors originate from a man aged 45-65 years who received an inactivated influenza vaccine.

This clonotype was seen a handful of times. The chain is built from TRBV7-9 and TRBJ2-3; 8 bases are shared with TRBD1. Per germline, CDR1 SEHNR and CDR2 FQNEAQ (reference sequence). CDR3 size: 16 residues. The junction had 11 bases not matched to a gene; V was cut back by 5 bases and J by 4 bases. CDR3 sequence: CASSPGQGAGADTQYF. DNA for the CDR3: TGTGCCAGCAGCCCGGGGCAGGGGGCAGGCGCAGATACGCAGTATTTT.

This clonotype appeared many times. The chain combines TRBV28 with TRBJ2-7, with unresolved D. Germline V gene data show CDR1 as MDHEN and CDR2 as SYDVKM. The CDR3 spans 12 residues. V was trimmed by 2 bases and J by 3 bases, leaving 5 bases between them. CDR3 region: CASSLHGYEQYF. CDR3 DNA sequence: TGTGCCAGCAGTTTACACGGCTACGAGCAGTACTTC.

This clonotype was observed many times. The genes are TRBV7-2 and TRBJ2-1; no definite D call. CDR1 is SGHTA and CDR2 is FQGNSA in the germline V gene. V lost 5 bases to trimming and J lost 0 bases, with 14 bases between them. The CDR3 runs 16 residues. CDR3 region: CASSHKRLSSYNEQFF. In nucleotides, the CDR3 is TGTGCCAGCAGCCATAAGCGCCTTAGCTCCTACAATGAGCAGTTCTTC.

V gene TRBV18 combines with J gene TRBJ2-5; D uncertain. This CDR3 region has 12 residues. Germline CDR1 is KGHSH and CDR2 is LQKENI. The V end lost 4 bases, the J end lost 2 bases, and 5 bases lay between the germline ends. CDR3 bases: TGTGCCAGCTCACAAAAACAAGAGACCCAGTACTTC. Residues: CASSQKQETQYF. The full variable domain, rest sourced from reference TRBV18 and TRBJ2-5, is NAGVMQNPRHLVRRRGQEARLRCSPMKGHSHVYWYRQLPEEGLKFMVYLQKENIIDESGMPKERFSAEFPKEGPSILRIQQVVRGDSAAYFCASSQKQETQYFGPGTRLLVL.

This clonotype was detected only a few times. The V call is TRBV4-2, the J call TRBJ2-3, with TRBD2 matching over 8 bases. This CDR3 is built from 17 residues. Trimming removed 0 bases from V and 2 bases from J; junction bases left unmatched: 7. Germline V gives CDR1 LGHNA, CDR2 YNFKEQ. The CDR3 is CASSQEGGGGPTDTQYF. In DNA, the CDR3 is TGTGCCAGCAGCCAAGAGGGGGGCGGGGGGCCCACAGATACGCAGTATTTT.

This clonotype was detected many times. The chain's CDR3 is CASTPGGRVYEQYF. The CDR3 region has the DNA TGTGCCAGCACCCCGGGGGGTCGGGTCTACGAGCAGTACTTC. The gene calls are TRBV28 and TRBJ2-7; 7 bases match TRBD2. The CDR3 has 14 residues. Germline CDR1 MDHEN, CDR2 SYDVKM. With V trimmed by 7 bases and J by 3 bases, 9 bases remained unmatched.

This clonotype was seen ten or more times. The chain combines TRBV15 with TRBJ2-1; the match to TRBD2 covers 7 bases. The CDR3 spans 17 residues. Trimming cost V 3 bases and J 5 bases; bases outside gene matches: 13. Germline-derived CDR1 and CDR2 are LNHNV and YYDKDF (reference sequence). In DNA form, the CDR3 reads TGTGCCACCAGCAGCGCACCACTAGCGAAGGGCCACAATGAGCAGTTCTTC. The encoded protein is CATSSAPLAKGHNEQFF.